This entry is about one TCR beta chain. CDR3 length: 14 residues. The germline V gene encodes CDR1 SGHTA and CDR2 FQGTGA. Trimming stripped 2 bases from V and 4 bases from J, with 8 bases between. The data were obtained in a study of human T cells and chemical hapten exposure. TCRdb fed the RACE reads into MiXCR, producing one record per CDR3 protein. There are roughly 140,000 distinct CDR3 sequences in the sample; over 9.5% occur only once, and around 1.4% lies in the top ten. This sample's time point: patch test 2, 6 weeks after DPC sensitization. Treatment noted: therapeutic diphenylcyclopropenone sensitization with weekly scalp DPC.

The TCR comes from a woman aged 50 to 65 with alopecia areata. Some clones in this sample may be carry-over from other donors' samples. The specimen comprised whole blood, sampled in connection with sensitization to the hapten diphenylcyclopropenone (DPC). V and J are TRBV7-3 and TRBJ2-2, with D unclear. The CDR3 DNA reads TGTGCCAGCAGCTTAGTTGCGGCCACCGGGGAGCTGTTTTTT. Protein product: CASSLVAATGELFF.